What follows are 13 T cell receptor beta chains derived from one specimen sequenced in a study of cytomegalovirus exposure and HLA in healthy donors. Here immunoSEQ multiplex PCR was the method, and the copy in TCRdb shows in-frame clones only, minus some. This table has 65,000 to 70,000 clones, about 89% appearing once. The specimen sequenced was PBMCs. The receptors derive from a man aged 18 to 29 in good health and CMV-seronegative.

The gene calls are TRBV25-1 and TRBJ2-7; TRBD2 agrees at 8 bases. Trimming took 6 bases from V and 7 from J; bases not matched to a gene: 14. CDR1 and CDR2 (germline): MGHDK, SYGVNS. The CDR3 spans 15 residues. The CDR3 DNA sequence: TGTGCCAGCAGCTTAGCCGGGACTAGACCCTTTGAGCAGTACTTC. It translates to CASSLAGTRPFEQYF.

This chain links TRBV7-9 with TRBJ2-7; D call uncertain. Looked up from germline, CDR1 is SEHNR and CDR2 is FQNEAQ (reference sequence). The V end lost 7 bases, the J end lost 2 bases, and 15 bases lay between the germline ends. The CDR3 length is 14 residues. Written as DNA, the CDR3 is TGTGCCAGCACCAAATTGGCTTCCCCCTACGAGCAGTACTTC. Translated: CASTKLASPYEQYF.

A single count supports this clone. The chain joins TRBV5-4 to TRBJ2-7, with 11 positions matching TRBD2. Germline CDR1 reads SGHNT; CDR2 reads YYREEE (reference sequence). The CDR3 loop spans 14 amino acids. Germline trimming cut 5 bases from V and 4 bases from J; bases unmatched to any gene: 5. This CDR3 is CASSPTSGSYEQYF. CDR3 coding DNA: TGTGCCAGCAGTCCAACTAGCGGGAGTTACGAGCAGTACTTC.

This rearrangement joins TRBV7-8 to TRBJ2-1; 10 bases map to TRBD2. The V segment lost 4 bases and the J segment 5 bases; nucleotides outside the gene matches: 8. Germline lookup yields CDR1 SGHVS and CDR2 FQNEAQ. The CDR3 runs to 16 residues. This CDR3 reads CASSSTAGGSHNEQFF. The CDR3 nucleotides read TGTGCCAGCAGCTCGACAGCGGGAGGGTCCCACAATGAGCAGTTCTTC.

The rearrangement joins TRBV7-3 to TRBJ2-5, with TRBD1 matching 8 bases. V was clipped by 2 bases and J by 3 bases; unmatched bases: 8. In germline, CDR1 is SGHTA, CDR2 FQGTGA. The CDR3 has 16 residues. CDR3 protein: CASSLFQGAGKETQYF. The DNA of the CDR3 is TGTGCCAGCAGCTTATTTCAGGGGGCGGGAAAAGAGACCCAGTACTTC.

The table lists this clone with a count of one. The chain uses TRBV7-2 and TRBJ2-1; D possibly corresponds to TRBD2 (6 bases). The CDR3 runs 13 residues. Looked up from germline, CDR1 is SGHTA and CDR2 is FQGNSA. The ends were cut back, 6 bases at V and 7 bases at J, with 13 bases in the middle. The CDR3 sequence is CASSSGSANEQFF. The CDR3 region has the DNA TGTGCCAGCAGTAGCGGTTCAGCAAATGAGCAGTTCTTC.

The CDR3 spells CASSLNSGTQRAEQFF. Written as DNA, the CDR3 is TGTGCCAGCAGTTTGAATAGCGGAACCCAACGTGCTGAGCAGTTCTTC. The chain links TRBV27 to TRBJ2-1; tentatively, D is TRBD2 (6 bases). This CDR3 contains 16 residues. CDR1 and CDR2 (germline): MNHEY, SMNVEV (reference sequence). Deletions cut 3 bases from V and 9 bases from J, with 21 bases between.

This clone has only one observation. The gene calls are TRBV2 and TRBJ2-1; 12 nucleotides match TRBD2. Germline CDR1 SNHLY, CDR2 FYNNEI. CDR3 length: 15 residues. CDR3 sequence reads: CGGLAGLSSYNEQFF. CDR3 DNA: TGTGGGGGACTAGCGGGCCTCAGCTCCTACAATGAGCAGTTCTTC.

The chain joins TRBV5-1 to TRBJ2-1, with a weak D call TRBD1 (6 bases). Trimming removed 0 bases at V and 3 bases at J, with 13 bases between. The CDR3 totals 16 residues. Germline V lookup: CDR1 SGHRS, CDR2 YFSETQ. The CDR3 nucleotides are TGCGCCAGCAGCTTGGAGGGACAAACAGGCTACAATGAGCAGTTCTTC. Its translation: CASSLEGQTGYNEQFF.

The chain carries TRBV27 and TRBJ2-7, with 9 bases aligning to TRBD1. Germline V lookup: CDR1 MNHEY, CDR2 SMNVEV (reference sequence). Losses at the gene ends were 6 bases for V and 6 bases for J; bases not matched to a gene: 9. The CDR3 runs 14 residues. CDR3 protein: CASRRPGQGFEQYF. The CDR3 DNA is TGTGCCAGCAGAAGACCGGGACAGGGATTCGAGCAGTACTTC.

The chain uses TRBV27 and TRBJ2-1, with a possible D match to TRBD1 (6 bases). The length of the CDR3 is 11 residues. Trimming shortened V by 3 bases and J by 14 bases, and 11 bases separated the two germline ends. The germline CDR1 and CDR2 sequences are MNHEY and SMNVEV (reference sequence). The CDR3: CASSFWGRKFF. The CDR3 DNA sequence: TGTGCCAGCAGTTTTTGGGGGCGCAAGTTCTTC.

V usage is TRBV5-1 and J usage is TRBJ1-1, with TRBD1 as a possible D gene (6 bases). V lost 0 bases to trimming and J lost 6 bases, with 9 bases between them. The CDR3 is 13 residues long. Per germline, CDR1 SGHRS and CDR2 YFSETQ. CDR3 coding DNA: TGCGCCAGCAGCTTGGACAGGGCTTCTGAAGCTTTCTTT. This codes for CASSLDRASEAFF.

The genes are TRBV28 and TRBJ1-4; D is undetermined. There are 13 residues in the CDR3. Germline V gene data show CDR1 as MDHEN and CDR2 as SYDVKM. V lost 6 bases to trimming and J lost 8 bases, with 13 bases between them. The CDR3 DNA reads TGTGCCAGCAGCCCTGGGCAAGGCGAAAAACTGTTTTTT. This encodes CASSPGQGEKLFF.